The rows below give T cell receptor beta chains drawn from one sample of a study of tumor and adjacent non-tumor tissue in lung cancer. TCRdb fed the multiplex PCR reads into MiXCR, producing one record per CDR3 protein. This table holds fewer than 120,000 distinct CDR3 sequences, approximately 80% found once. The sequenced material came from lung tumor tissue. These receptor sequences come from a man between 65 and 80 years old with non-small cell lung cancer. CDR3s include the opening cysteine and the closing phenylalanine or tryptophan. The D gene is left open where the match is weak. Size is stated for part of the rows, as once, few or many counts, or as a class when the clone is expanded.

v_gene	d_gene	len	j_gene	abundance	CDR3aa	CDR3nt
TRBV14	TRBD1	15	TRBJ1-2	NA	CASSKAPTGVGDYTF	TGTGCCAGCAGCAAAGCCCCTACAGGGGTTGGCGACTACACCTTC
TRBV12-3/TRBV12-4	NA	15	TRBJ1-2	NA	CAISLLTGFGYGYTF	TGTGCTATCAGTTTATTGACAGGCTTTGGCTATGGCTACACCTTC
TRBV6-5	TRBD1	13	TRBJ1-1	NA	CASSSGTGRKTFF	TGTGCCAGCAGCTCCGGGACAGGGAGAAAGACTTTCTTT
TRBV11-2	NA	18	TRBJ2-1	NA	CASSLERPGRISYYEQFF	TGTGCCAGCAGCTTAGAACGTCCGGGGCGGATTTCCTACTATGAGCAGTTCTTC
TRBV7-3	TRBD2	16	TRBJ2-5	many	CASSWGLAQGSETQYF	TGTGCCAGCAGCTGGGGACTAGCCCAAGGAAGCGAGACCCAGTACTTC
TRBV11-2	TRBD1	14	TRBJ1-1	NA	CASSFGGGRTDTFF	TGTGCCAGCAGCTTCGGAGGGGGCCGGACTGACACTTTCTTT
TRBV20-1	NA	13	TRBJ2-7	NA	CSVRSSGTYEQYF	TGCAGTGTGCGGAGTAGCGGTACCTACGAGCAGTACTTC
TRBV11-1	NA	13	TRBJ2-2	NA	CASSSPGAGEMFF	TGTGCCAGCAGCTCTCCAGGGGCCGGGGAGATGTTTTTT
TRBV5-4	NA	14	TRBJ1-5	few	CASSVQGRNHPQHF	TGTGCCAGTAGCGTGCAGGGCCGCAATCATCCCCAGCATTTT
TRBV12-3/TRBV12-4	NA	16	TRBJ1-3	NA	CVNSLLGGGVGNTIYF	TGTGTCAACAGTTTATTAGGCGGGGGAGTTGGAAACACCATATATTTT
TRBV12-3/TRBV12-4	NA	16	TRBJ2-4	NA	CASNLAPGRGVNIQYF	TGTGCCAGCAATTTAGCTCCGGGAAGGGGGGTTAACATTCAGTACTTC
TRBV29-1	TRBD1	13	TRBJ2-5	NA	CSVGTEDLGTQYF	TGCAGTGTTGGGACAGAGGATTTGGGGACCCAGTACTTC
TRBV11-2	NA	15	TRBJ2-3	NA	CDSSLGPGGADTRYF	TGTGATAGCAGTTTAGGGCCCGGCGGGGCAGATACGCGGTATTTT
TRBV10-3	TRBD1	13	TRBJ1-6	few	CAARTGGNSPLHF	TGTGCCGCACGGACAGGGGGGAATTCACCCCTCCACTTT
TRBV6-1	TRBD2	18	TRBJ2-7	once	CASSELAGGPSTVGEQYF	TGTGCCAGCAGTGAATTAGCGGGAGGCCCCTCGACGGTTGGAGAGCAGTACTTC
TRBV11-3	TRBD2	17	TRBJ2-1	NA	CASSLLRTSGGPNEQFF	TGTGCCAGCAGCCTCCTACGGACTAGCGGGGGCCCCAATGAGCAGTTCTTC
TRBV11-2	NA	13	TRBJ2-3	once	CASSSGLSGTQYF	TGTGCCAGCAGCTCAGGACTATCAGGTACGCAGTATTTT
TRBV6-5	NA	14	TRBJ1-5	once	CASSKGGLYRPQHF	TGTGCCAGCAGCAAGGGGGGCCTCTATCGGCCACAGCATTTT
TRBV6-5	NA	16	TRBJ1-1	NA	CASRSLGWVGNTEAFF	TGTGCCAGCAGGTCCCTCGGCTGGGTGGGAAACACTGAAGCTTTCTTT
TRBV11-3	NA	16	TRBJ1-1	NA	CASSLKTAWINTEAFF	TGTGCCAGCAGCTTAAAGACAGCTTGGATAAACACTGAAGCTTTCTTT
TRBV12-5	TRBD1	13	TRBJ1-5	once	CASAPDRNQLQCF	TGTGCTAGTGCCCCGGACAGGAATCAGCTCCAATGTTTT
TRBV10-3	NA	14	TRBJ1-2	NA	CAISVETEFSGYTF	TGTGCCATCAGTGTGGAGACAGAATTCAGTGGCTACACCTTC
TRBV6-2/TRBV6-3	NA	13	TRBJ2-4	NA	CASSGNGKNFQYF	TGTGCCAGCAGTGGGAACGGCAAAAACTTTCAGTACTTC
TRBV11-3	TRBD1	16	TRBJ1-1	NA	CASSIKTGWMSTEAFF	TGTGCCAGCAGTATAAAGACAGGGTGGATGAGCACTGAAGCTTTCTTT
TRBV11-3	TRBD2	15	TRBJ2-7	few	CASSRELAGPYEQYF	TGTGCCAGCAGCCGAGAACTAGCGGGGCCCTACGAGCAGTACTTC
TRBV20-1	TRBD1	13	TRBJ2-7	NA	CSATRGLIYEQYF	TGTAGTGCAACCAGGGGGCTGATTTACGAGCAGTACTTC
TRBV6-6	NA	18	TRBJ1-5	NA	CVSSYFGWGHNINQPQHF	TGTGTCAGCAGTTACTTCGGGTGGGGACATAATATCAATCAGCCCCAGCATTTT
TRBV5-6	TRBD1	16	TRBJ2-7	NA	CASSSVDRDRTYVQYF	TGTGCCAGCAGCTCCGTTGATCGGGACAGGACCTACGTGCAGTACTTC
TRBV6-2/TRBV6-3	NA	13	TRBJ2-1	NA	CANNRGGYDEQFF	TGTGCCAACAACAGAGGCGGTTACGATGAGCAATTCTTC
TRBV7-3	TRBD2	15	TRBJ2-1	NA	CASRRSGGLYNEQFF	TGTGCCAGCAGACGTAGCGGGGGCCTCTACAATGAGCAGTTTTTC
TRBV9	NA	15	TRBJ1-2	NA	CTSSVAGSNLYGYTF	TGTACCAGCAGCGTAGCGGGCAGTAATTTATATGGCTACACCTTC
TRBV7-3	NA	15	TRBJ2-1	many	CASSLMSGMTNEQFF	TGTGCCAGCAGCTTAATGTCCGGGATGACCAATGAGCAGTTCTTC
TRBV29-1	NA	14	TRBJ2-7	once	CSVGRQRGFYEQYF	TGCAGCGTTGGGCGTCAGCGCGGCTTCTACGAGCAGTACTTC
TRBV5-6	NA	16	TRBJ2-1	NA	CAISSGRVSYYNEQFF	TGTGCCATCAGTTCCGGTAGGGTGAGCTACTACAATGAGCAGTTCTTC
TRBV4-3	NA	15	TRBJ2-1	NA	CASSQDLGVGNEQFF	TGCGCCAGCAGCCAAGATCTAGGGGTGGGAAATGAGCAGTTCTTC
TRBV7-8	NA	16	TRBJ1-2	NA	CANSPNGPGINYGYTF	TGTGCCAACAGCCCGAACGGCCCGGGGATTAACTATGGCTACACCTTC
TRBV5-4	NA	14	TRBJ1-2	NA	CASSDENRSEGYTF	TGTGCCAGCAGCGACGAAAACAGGAGTGAAGGCTACACCTTC
TRBV7-8	NA	13	TRBJ1-1	NA	CASSLALDTEVFF	TGTGCCAGCAGCTTAGCTTTGGATACTGAAGTTTTCTTT